One sample yielded the 16 T cell receptor beta chains listed below, sequenced in a study of blood T cell repertoires in COVID-19. Clones were sequenced by immunoSEQ multiplex PCR, and TCRdb holds only the in-frame ones, with some missing. The sample lists approximately 360,000 clones; 87% were seen once. Material for sequencing was PBMCs or T cells enriched from blood (not recorded which). These receptors all stem from a middle-aged man in a cohort exposed to, infected with or recovered from COVID-19 (not recorded which).

The V call is TRBV18, the J call TRBJ1-2; D gene ambiguous. The CDR3 has 14 amino acids. CDR1 is KGHSH and CDR2 is LQKENI in the germline V gene. V was cut by 3 bases and J by 5 bases, with 13 bases left in between. CDR3 protein: CASSPSDGGYGYTF. CDR3 bases: TGTGCCAGCTCACCTTCCGACGGAGGGTATGGCTACACCTTC.

This chain joins TRBV9 and TRBJ2-7, with 11 bases aligning to TRBD2. V shed 0 bases and J 6 bases; nucleotides not matched to a gene: 5. The CDR3 has 15 residues. Germline-derived CDR1 and CDR2 are SGDLS and YYNGEE. Written as DNA, the CDR3 is TGTGCCAGCAGCGTAGGGTTAGCGGGAGGGCTCGAGCAGTACTTC. This gives the protein CASSVGLAGGLEQYF.

V and J are TRBV5-1 and TRBJ2-5, with 7 bases matching TRBD1. The germline V gene has CDR1 SGHRS and CDR2 YFSETQ. J lost 4 bases, V lost 2 bases, and 11 bases had no gene match. This CDR3 region has 16 residues. CDR3: CASSLDRASPLETQYF. CDR3 nucleotide sequence: TGCGCCAGCAGCTTAGACAGGGCATCCCCACTAGAGACCCAGTACTTC.

CDR3 protein: CASSSRTGIVYGYTF. The CDR3 DNA is TGTGCCAGCAGTTCCCGGACAGGGATTGTCTATGGCTACACCTTC. The V and J genes are TRBV27 and TRBJ1-2; TRBD1 matches at 8 bases. Germline trimming cut 4 bases from V and 4 bases from J; bases unmatched to any gene: 8. Germline CDR1 is MNHEY and CDR2 is SMNVEV (reference sequence). The CDR3 sequence is 15 residues long.

This sequence joins TRBV15 and TRBJ1-4, with D uncertain. Germline lookup yields CDR1 LNHNV and CDR2 YYDKDF (reference sequence). V was trimmed by 4 bases and J by 5 bases, leaving 11 bases between them. The CDR3 length is 14 residues. The CDR3 region is CATSTGPGNEKLFF. In DNA form, the CDR3 reads TGTGCCACCAGCACGGGCCCGGGGAATGAAAAACTGTTTTTT.

As regards this clone: Within the sample, other DNA sequences also encode this same CDR3. This chain joins TRBV18 and TRBJ1-4; D not resolved. The V end was cut by 3 bases, the J end by 3 bases, with 8 bases between. The CDR3 runs to 14 residues. The germline gives CDR1 KGHSH, CDR2 LQKENI. The CDR3 reads CASSPRGSNEKLFF. CDR3 in DNA: TGTGCCAGCTCACCGCGCGGATCTAATGAAAAACTGTTTTTT.

In DNA, the CDR3 is TGTGCCAGCAGCCCCGGGACAAATACCGGGGAGCTGTTTTTT. The encoded protein is CASSPGTNTGELFF. This chain connects TRBV7-6 to TRBJ2-2, with D possibly TRBD1 on 6 matching bases. The V gene's germline CDR1 is SGHVS and CDR2 FNYEAQ. This CDR3 has 14 amino acids. Trimming left V 5 bases short and J 5 bases short, with 12 bases between.

The chain recombines TRBV5-6 with TRBJ2-5; the D gene is possibly TRBD2 (5 bases). Per the germline V gene, CDR1 is SGHDT and CDR2 is YYEEEE. The CDR3 totals 13 residues. Trimming stripped 1 base from V and 1 base from J, with 5 bases between. The CDR3: CASSLSGQETQYF. CDR3 in DNA: TGTGCCAGCAGCTTGAGCGGCCAAGAGACCCAGTACTTC.

V usage is TRBV18 and J usage is TRBJ2-6; D is possibly TRBD1 (6 bases). The CDR3 has 15 residues. Trimming removed 6 bases at V and 0 bases at J, with 9 bases between. The V gene's germline CDR1 is KGHSH and CDR2 LQKENI. Here the CDR3 reads CASSRGGSGANVLTF. CDR3 DNA sequence: TGTGCCAGCTCCCGAGGGGGCTCTGGGGCCAACGTCCTGACTTTC.

V and J are TRBV7-9 and TRBJ2-1, with 8 bases matching TRBD2. The V gene's germline CDR1 is SEHNR and CDR2 FQNEAQ (reference sequence). V was clipped by 5 bases and J by 7 bases; unmatched bases: 10. The CDR3 loop spans 15 amino acids. CDR3 sequence reads: CASSPPGGADNEQFF. For the CDR3, the DNA is TGTGCCAGCAGCCCGCCCGGGGGGGCGGATAATGAGCAGTTCTTC.

CDR3 region: CASSQPGQPGKLFF. The CDR3 nucleotides are TGCGCCAGCAGCCAGCCCGGACAGCCGGGCAAACTGTTTTTT. The chain links TRBV4-1 to TRBJ1-4; a weak D match, TRBD1 (6 bases). Germline V gene sequence: CDR1 MGHRA, CDR2 YSYEKL. The CDR3 is 14 amino acids. The V and J ends lost 3 bases and 11 bases respectively, with 16 bases between them.

This chain joins TRBV6-5 and TRBJ2-5, with D unresolved. The CDR3 is 13 amino acids. Germline V CDR1 and CDR2: MNHEY, SVGAGI. With 10 bases removed from V and 5 bases from J, the gap between germline ends came to 17 bases. The DNA for the CDR3 is TGTGCCACCCGGCGCGGAGACCTGGAGACCCAGTACTTC. It specifies CATRRGDLETQYF.

The CDR3 nucleotides read TGTGCAGCAAGGGGGACCCACCTGGTATACGAGCAGTACTTC. As protein: CAARGTHLVYEQYF. This sequence joins TRBV28 and TRBJ2-7, with D maybe TRBD1 (6 bases). The CDR3 runs to 14 residues. The germline CDR1 and CDR2 sequences are MDHEN and SYDVKM.

V and J are TRBV7-2 and TRBJ1-5, with TRBD1 identical over 8 bases. J was trimmed by 6 bases and V by 3 bases; bases with no gene match: 4. Germline CDR1 and CDR2: SGHTA and FQGNSA. The CDR3 spans 14 residues. The CDR3 region has the DNA TGTGCCAGCAGCTTGACAGGGGATGGTCAGCCCCAGCATTTT. Encoded protein: CASSLTGDGQPQHF.

The genes are TRBV5-1 and TRBJ2-3, with 12 bases identical to TRBD2. The CDR3 is 16 residues long. Germline CDR1 and CDR2: SGHRS and YFSETQ. After removal of 4 bases from V and 0 bases from J, the junction contained 3 bases not matched to a gene. CDR3 nucleotide sequence: TGCGCCAGCAGCAGGGGGACTAGCGGGAGCACAGATACGCAGTATTTT. This gives the protein CASSRGTSGSTDTQYF.

This clone was found once. CDR3 DNA sequence: TGTGCCTGGAAGACTACTAATTCACCCCTCCACTTT. It encodes CAWKTTNSPLHF. The V and J genes are TRBV30 and TRBJ1-6; D is unresolved. Looked up from germline, CDR1 is GTSNPN and CDR2 is SVGIG (reference sequence). Trimming pared 4 bases from V and 6 bases from J, leaving 7 bases between. The CDR3 length is 12 residues.